What follows describes a single T cell receptor beta chain. This entry comes from a study of shared clonotypes between healthy human individuals. Each subset's genomic DNA was split evenly across several immunoSEQ plates. PCR replicates performed on unsorted PBMC used approximately 300 ng DNA, around 28,000 T cell genomes. It was on ten immunoSEQ deep assay plates that unsorted PBMC DNA was sequenced. Assay used: immunoSEQ multiplex PCR; TCRdb lists only in-frame clones, some missing. The sample shows 520,000 or so clones, 70% to 80% of them seen only once. Germline CDR1 is MGHRA and CDR2 is YSYEKL. This CDR3 contains 17 residues. The ends lost 1 base at V and 4 bases at J; junction bases unmatched: 8.

The sequence was obtained from a woman in her thirties or forties in good health. Some clones in this sample may be carry-over from other donors' samples. The sample comprised PBMCs. The chain is built from TRBV4-1 and TRBJ2-3; 10 nucleotides agree with TRBD1. CDR3 coding DNA: TGCGCCAGCAGCCAAGTTGGGCGGGACAGGGGCCCAGATACGCAGTATTTT. Encoded protein: CASSQVGRDRGPDTQYF.